The sequence of this T cell receptor beta chain was determined in a study of CD8+ T cells in alopecia areata. Study as a whole: Treated patients took oral tofacitinib at 5 to 10 mg twice daily.

Following extraction, RNA underwent reverse transcription to cDNA, which served as the sequencing template. The data were produced by immunoSEQ multiplex PCR, yet TCRdb's version contains in-frame clones alone and is incomplete. The repertoire includes more than 200,000 clones, around 67% of them detected once, and 0.95% to 1.5% sits in the top ten. J was trimmed by 4 bases and V by 4 bases; bases with no gene match: 7. Germline V lookup: CDR1 GTSNPN, CDR2 SVGIG (reference sequence). The CDR3 extends over 15 amino acids. Study-wide results and caveats: TCRs were shared less clearly across patients than in mice, possibly for HLA-related reasons.

Individuals with alopecia areata gave both lesional scalp punch biopsies and peripheral blood for collection. In the case of this clone: Its antigen is unknown.

V gene TRBV30 combines with J gene TRBJ2-5; TRBD2 matches 12 bases. Sequences were derived from CD4+ T cells sorted from blood, sampled at week 0. This sequence originates from a human donor with alopecia areata. Here the CDR3 reads CAWTLRGLAGETQYF. The CDR3, as DNA: TGTGCCTGGACCCTTAGGGGACTAGCGGGAGAGACCCAGTACTTC. Supplemented by reference TRBV30 and TRBJ2-5, the full variable domain reads SQTIHQWPATLVQPVGSPLSLECTVEGTSNPNLYWYRQAAGRGLQLLFYSVGIGQISSEVPQNLSASRPQDRQFILSSKKLLLSDSGFYLCAWTLRGLAGETQYFGPGTRLLVL.